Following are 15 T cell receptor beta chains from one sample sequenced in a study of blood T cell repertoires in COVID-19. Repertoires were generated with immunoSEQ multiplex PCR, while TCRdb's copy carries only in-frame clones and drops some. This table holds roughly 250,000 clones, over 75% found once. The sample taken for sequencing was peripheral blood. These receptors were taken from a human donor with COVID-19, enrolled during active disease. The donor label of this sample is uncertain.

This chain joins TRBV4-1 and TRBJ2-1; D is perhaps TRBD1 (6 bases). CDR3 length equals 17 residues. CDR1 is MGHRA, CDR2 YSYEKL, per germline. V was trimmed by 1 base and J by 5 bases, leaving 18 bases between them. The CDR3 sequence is CASSQVGTGSPNNEQFF. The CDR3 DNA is TGCGCCAGCAGCCAAGTCGGTACAGGGAGTCCCAACAATGAGCAGTTCTTC.

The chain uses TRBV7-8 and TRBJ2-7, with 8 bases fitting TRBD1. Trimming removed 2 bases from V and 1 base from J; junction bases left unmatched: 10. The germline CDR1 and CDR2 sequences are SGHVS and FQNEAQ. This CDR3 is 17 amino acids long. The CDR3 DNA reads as TGTGCCAGCAGCTTAAGACCTGGACAGGGTGGGTCCTACGAGCAGTACTTC. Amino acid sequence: CASSLRPGQGGSYEQYF.

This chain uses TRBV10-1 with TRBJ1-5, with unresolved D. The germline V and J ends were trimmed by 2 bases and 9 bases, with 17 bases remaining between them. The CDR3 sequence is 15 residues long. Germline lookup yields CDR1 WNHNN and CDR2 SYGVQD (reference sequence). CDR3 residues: CASSERDLAVRPQHF. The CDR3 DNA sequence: TGCGCCAGCAGTGAGAGAGACCTGGCGGTAAGGCCCCAGCATTTT.

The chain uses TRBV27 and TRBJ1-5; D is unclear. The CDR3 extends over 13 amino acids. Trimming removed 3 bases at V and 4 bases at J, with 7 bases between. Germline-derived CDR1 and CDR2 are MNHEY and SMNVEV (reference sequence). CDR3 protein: CASSLLVNQPQHF. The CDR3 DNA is TGTGCCAGCAGTTTGTTAGTAAATCAGCCCCAGCATTTT.

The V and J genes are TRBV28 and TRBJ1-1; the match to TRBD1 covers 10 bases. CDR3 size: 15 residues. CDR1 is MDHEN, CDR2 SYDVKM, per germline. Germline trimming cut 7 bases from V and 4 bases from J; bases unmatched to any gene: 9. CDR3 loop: CASTETGGSVTEAFF. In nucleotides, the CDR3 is TGTGCCAGCACCGAGACAGGGGGCTCCGTCACTGAAGCTTTCTTT.

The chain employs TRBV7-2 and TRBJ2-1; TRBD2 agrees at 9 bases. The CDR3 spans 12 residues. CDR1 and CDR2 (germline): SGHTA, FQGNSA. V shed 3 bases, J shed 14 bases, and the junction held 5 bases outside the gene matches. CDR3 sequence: CASSFSGRGKFF. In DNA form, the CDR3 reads TGTGCCAGCAGCTTTAGCGGGAGAGGGAAGTTCTTC. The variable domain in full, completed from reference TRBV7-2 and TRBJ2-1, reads GAGVSQSPSNKVTEKGKDVELRCDPISGHTALYWYRQSLGQGLEFLIYFQGNSAPDKSGLPSDRFSAERTGGSVSTLTIQRTQQEDSAVYLCASSFSGRGKFFGPGTRLTVL.

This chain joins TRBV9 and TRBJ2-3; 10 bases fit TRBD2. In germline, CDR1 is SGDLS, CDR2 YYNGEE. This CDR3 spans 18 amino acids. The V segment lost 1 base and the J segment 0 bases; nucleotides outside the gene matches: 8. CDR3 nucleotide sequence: TGTGCCAGCAGCGTAACCAGGACTAGCGGTCTTAGCACAGATACGCAGTATTTT. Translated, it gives CASSVTRTSGLSTDTQYF.

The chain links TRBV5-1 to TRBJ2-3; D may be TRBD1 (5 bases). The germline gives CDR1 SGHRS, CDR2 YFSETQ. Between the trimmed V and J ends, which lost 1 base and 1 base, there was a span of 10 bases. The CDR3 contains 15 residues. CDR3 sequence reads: CASSLRGIGTDTQYF. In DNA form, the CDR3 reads TGCGCCAGCAGCTTGAGGGGTATCGGCACAGATACGCAGTATTTT.

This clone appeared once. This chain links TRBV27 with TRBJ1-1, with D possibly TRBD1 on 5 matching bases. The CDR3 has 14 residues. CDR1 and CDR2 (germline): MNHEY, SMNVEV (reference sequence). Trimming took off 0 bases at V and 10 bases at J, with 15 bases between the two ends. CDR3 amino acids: CASSLSWADRGAFF. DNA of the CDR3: TGTGCCAGCAGTTTATCGTGGGCGGATAGGGGAGCTTTCTTT.

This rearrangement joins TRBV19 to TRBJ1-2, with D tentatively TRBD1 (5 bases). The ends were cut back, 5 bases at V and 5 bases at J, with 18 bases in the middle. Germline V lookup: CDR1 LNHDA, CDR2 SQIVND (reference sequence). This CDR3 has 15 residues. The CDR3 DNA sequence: TGTGCCAGTAGTGACGACAGATCTCGCCATTATGGCTACACCTTC. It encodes CASSDDRSRHYGYTF. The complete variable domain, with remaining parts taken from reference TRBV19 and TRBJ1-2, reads DGGITQSPKYLFRKEGQNVTLSCEQNLNHDAMYWYRQDPGQGLRLIYYSQIVNDFQKGDIAEGYSVSREKKESFPLTVTSAQKNPTAFYLCASSDDRSRHYGYTFGSGTRLTVV.

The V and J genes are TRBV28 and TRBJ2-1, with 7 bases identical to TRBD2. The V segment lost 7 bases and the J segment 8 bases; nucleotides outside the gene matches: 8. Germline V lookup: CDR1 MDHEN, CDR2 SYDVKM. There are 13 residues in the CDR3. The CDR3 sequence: CASTPGGGYEQFF. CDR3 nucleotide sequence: TGTGCCAGCACCCCGGGAGGAGGGTATGAGCAGTTCTTC.

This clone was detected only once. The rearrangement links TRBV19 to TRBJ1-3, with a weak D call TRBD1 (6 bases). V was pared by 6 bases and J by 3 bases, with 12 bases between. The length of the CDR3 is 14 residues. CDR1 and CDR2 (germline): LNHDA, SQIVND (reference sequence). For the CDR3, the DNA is TGTGCCAGTAGACTACAGGGAAATGGAAACACCATATATTTT. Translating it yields CASRLQGNGNTIYF.

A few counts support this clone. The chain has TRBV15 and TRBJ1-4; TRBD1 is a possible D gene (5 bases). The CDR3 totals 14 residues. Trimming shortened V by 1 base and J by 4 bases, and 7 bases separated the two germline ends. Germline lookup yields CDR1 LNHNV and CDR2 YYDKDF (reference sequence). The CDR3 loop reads CATSRVQDNEKLFF. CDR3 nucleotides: TGTGCCACCAGCAGAGTACAGGATAATGAAAAACTGTTTTTT.

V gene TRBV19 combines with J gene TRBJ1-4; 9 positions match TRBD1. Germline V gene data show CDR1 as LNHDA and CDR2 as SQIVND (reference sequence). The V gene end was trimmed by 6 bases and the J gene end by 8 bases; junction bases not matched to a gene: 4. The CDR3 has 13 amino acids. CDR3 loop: CASSRDREEKLFF. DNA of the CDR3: TGTGCCAGTAGCCGGGACAGGGAAGAAAAACTGTTTTTT. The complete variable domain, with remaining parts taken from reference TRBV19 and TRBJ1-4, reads DGGITQSPKYLFRKEGQNVTLSCEQNLNHDAMYWYRQDPGQGLRLIYYSQIVNDFQKGDIAEGYSVSREKKESFPLTVTSAQKNPTAFYLCASSRDREEKLFFGSGTQLSVL.

The DNA of the CDR3 is TGTGCCAGCAGCCAAGCGGAGATTGAAGCTTTCTTT. Encoded protein: CASSQAEIEAFF. The gene calls are TRBV11-2 and TRBJ1-1; D is unclear. Trimming cost V 5 bases and J 7 bases, with 11 bases left between them. The CDR3 totals 12 residues. The germline V gene has CDR1 SGHAT and CDR2 FQNNGV.